These 17 T cell receptor beta chains share one sample of origin, sequenced in a study of cytomegalovirus exposure and HLA in healthy donors. Primers for the PCR totalled 60 Vbeta and 13 Jbeta. The table came from immunoSEQ multiplex PCR; TCRdb's copy has only in-frame clones and leaves some out. The table has 150,000 or so clones, roughly 10% seen once. The source material was PBMCs. Receptors were obtained from a man aged 50-60 years in good health and CMV-seronegative.

Only a few counts were recorded for this clone. The chain couples TRBV1 to TRBJ1-1. TRBV1 is given as a pseudogene. The CDR3 runs to 13 residues. CDR3 amino acids: CTSSQEEGTEAFF. The CDR3 DNA reads as TGCACCAGCAGCCAAGAGGAGGGGACTGAAGCTTTCTTT.

This sequence joins TRBV28 and TRBJ1-1; possibly TRBD1 for D (6 bases). The CDR3 sequence is 15 residues long. Deletions cut 3 bases from V and 1 base from J, with 12 bases between. The germline gives CDR1 MDHEN, CDR2 SYDVKM. The CDR3: CASSLGGHKNTEAFF. CDR3 nucleotides: TGTGCCAGCAGTTTGGGGGGGCATAAGAACACTGAAGCTTTCTTT.

This clone turned up a few times. V and J are TRBV5-6 and TRBJ1-1; D may be TRBD1 (5 bases). Trimming stripped 1 base from V and 2 bases from J, with 21 bases between. Germline V gene lookup returns CDR1 SGHDT and CDR2 YYEEEE. This CDR3 is built from 18 residues. This CDR3 reads CASSLPGGTLLTNTEAFF. CDR3 coding DNA: TGTGCCAGCAGCTTGCCGGGGGGAACTCTCCTCACAAACACTGAAGCTTTCTTT.

This clone was seen only a few times. The rearrangement uses TRBV19 and TRBJ1-1; 8 bases fit TRBD1. Germline V gene lookup returns CDR1 LNHDA and CDR2 SQIVND (reference sequence). The CDR3 length is 14 residues. With 7 bases clipped from V and 3 bases from J, the junction kept 7 bases outside the gene matches. The CDR3 DNA reads TGTGCCAGTATCAGGGGGCTCTGGTACACTGAAGCTTTCTTT. This encodes CASIRGLWYTEAFF.

This clone was counted between two and nine times. The chain is built from TRBV4-2 and TRBJ2-3; perhaps TRBD2 as D (6 bases). The CDR3 has 17 amino acids. Trimming left V 1 base short and J 5 bases short, with 19 bases between. Looked up from germline, CDR1 is LGHNA and CDR2 is YNFKEQ. As DNA, the CDR3 is TGTGCCAGCAGCCAAGGGCCGATGGCGGGGCGGGGAGATACGCAGTATTTT. Translating it yields CASSQGPMAGRGDTQYF.

The chain is built from TRBV15 and TRBJ2-5, with a weak D call TRBD2 (7 bases). The germline gives CDR1 LNHNV, CDR2 YYDKDF (reference sequence). V shed 4 bases and J shed 4 bases, with 16 bases lying between them. This CDR3 contains 15 residues. Written as DNA, the CDR3 is TGTGCCACCAGCACCCCAAGGGGGGGCGTAGAGACCCAGTACTTC. It codes for CATSTPRGGVETQYF.

This chain links TRBV25-1 with TRBJ2-5; 12 bases fit TRBD2. This CDR3 is built from 15 residues. The germline CDR1 and CDR2 sequences are MGHDK and SYGVNS. Germline trimming cut 4 bases from V and 5 bases from J; bases unmatched to any gene: 5. The CDR3 reads CASSVRLAGVETQYF. CDR3 sequence (DNA): TGTGCCAGCAGTGTCCGACTAGCGGGAGTGGAGACCCAGTACTTC.

The V and J genes are TRBV5-6 and TRBJ1-2, with 9 bases aligning to TRBD1. Losses at the gene ends were 0 bases for V and 8 bases for J; bases not matched to a gene: 5. Germline V gene data show CDR1 as SGHDT and CDR2 as YYEEEE. This CDR3 has 14 residues. CDR3 bases: TGTGCCAGCAGCTTGGTGGGACAGGGTACCGGCTACACCTTC. Encoded protein: CASSLVGQGTGYTF.

The table lists this clone with a few counts. The chain joins TRBV9 to TRBJ1-6, with a possible D match to TRBD1 (6 bases). CDR3 size: 16 residues. CDR1 and CDR2 from the germline V gene are SGDLS and YYNGEE. Trimming took off 2 bases at V and 7 bases at J, with 16 bases between the two ends. The CDR3 sequence is CASSVSGVLDNSPLHF. The CDR3 bases are TGTGCCAGCAGCGTGTCAGGGGTTCTCGACAATTCACCCCTCCACTTT.

This sequence joins TRBV19 and TRBJ1-5; a possible D gene is TRBD1 (6 bases). Germline V gives CDR1 LNHDA, CDR2 SQIVND (reference sequence). The V end was cut by 4 bases, the J end by 4 bases, with 14 bases between. The CDR3 sequence is 15 residues long. CDR3 DNA: TGTGCCAGTAGTAACACAGGGACGGGAAATCAGCCCCAGCATTTT. It specifies CASSNTGTGNQPQHF.

This clone came up a few times. The chain links TRBV2 to TRBJ1-6; TRBD1 aligns across 9 bases. Per germline, CDR1 SNHLY and CDR2 FYNNEI. V shed 3 bases and J 7 bases; nucleotides not matched to a gene: 4. The CDR3 has 15 residues. For the CDR3, the DNA is TGTGCCAGCAGTGAGGGACAGGGTGGGAATTCACCCCTCCACTTT. It encodes CASSEGQGGNSPLHF.

The chain recombines TRBV5-4 with TRBJ2-7, with TRBD2 matching over 12 bases. J was trimmed by 3 bases and V by 0 bases; bases with no gene match: 1. This CDR3 is built from 15 residues. The V gene's germline CDR1 is SGHNT and CDR2 YYREEE (reference sequence). CDR3 region: CASSLGLAGVYEQYF. For the CDR3, the DNA is TGTGCCAGCAGCTTGGGACTAGCGGGAGTCTACGAGCAGTACTTC. The whole variable domain, filled in from reference TRBV5-4 and TRBJ2-7, reads ETGVTQSPTHLIKTRGQQVTLRCSSQSGHNTVSWYQQALGQGPQFIFQYYREEENGRGNFPPRFSGLQFPNYSSELNVNALELDDSALYLCASSLGLAGVYEQYFGPGTRLTVT.

In this sample, this clone turned up a few times. The V and J genes are TRBV5-1 and TRBJ1-1, with D unclear. Trimming removed 0 bases from V and 0 bases from J, with 12 bases in between. The germline V gene has CDR1 SGHRS and CDR2 YFSETQ. The CDR3 is 16 amino acids. CDR3 residues: CASSLAAGSLNTEAFF. In nucleotides, the CDR3 is TGCGCCAGCAGCTTGGCGGCGGGGAGCTTGAACACTGAAGCTTTCTTT.

In this sample, this clone turned up a few times. CDR3 sequence: CASSRPGQGGLALNNEQFF. The CDR3 DNA follows: TGCGCCAGCAGCCGACCGGGACAGGGAGGGCTAGCGCTAAACAATGAGCAGTTCTTC. This chain links TRBV4-1 with TRBJ2-1; TRBD1 aligns across 9 bases. The CDR3 has 19 amino acids. V was pared by 4 bases and J by 5 bases, with 18 bases of the junction left unmatched. Germline CDR1 reads MGHRA; CDR2 reads YSYEKL.

This clone was counted between two and nine times. The CDR3 region has the DNA TGTGCCACCAGCAGATCTAGAGGCCCCTACAATGAGCAGTTCTTC. Translated, it gives CATSRSRGPYNEQFF. V gene TRBV15 combines with J gene TRBJ2-1; unclear D gene. Trimming shortened V by 2 bases and J by 2 bases, and 10 bases separated the two germline ends. The CDR3 length is 15 residues. Germline V gene data show CDR1 as LNHNV and CDR2 as YYDKDF (reference sequence).

This clone was seen a few times. The chain joins TRBV30 to TRBJ1-1, with 11 bases that match TRBD1. CDR3 length: 12 residues. Germline loops: CDR1 GTSNPN, CDR2 SVGIG (reference sequence). The V gene end was trimmed by 3 bases and the J gene end by 10 bases; junction bases not matched to a gene: 4. CDR3 DNA: TGTGCCTGGAGCCGGGACAGGGGGTTAGCTTTCTTT. It codes for CAWSRDRGLAFF.

CDR3 residues: CAWVRAGGSAGANVLTF. As DNA, the CDR3 is TGTGCCTGGGTCCGGGCGGGGGGGTCTGCTGGGGCCAACGTCCTGACTTTC. The chain is built from TRBV30 and TRBJ2-6; the match to TRBD2 covers 9 bases. Germline V gene sequence: CDR1 GTSNPN, CDR2 SVGIG (reference sequence). This CDR3 has 17 residues. V lost 5 bases, J lost 2 bases, and 10 bases stayed unmatched.